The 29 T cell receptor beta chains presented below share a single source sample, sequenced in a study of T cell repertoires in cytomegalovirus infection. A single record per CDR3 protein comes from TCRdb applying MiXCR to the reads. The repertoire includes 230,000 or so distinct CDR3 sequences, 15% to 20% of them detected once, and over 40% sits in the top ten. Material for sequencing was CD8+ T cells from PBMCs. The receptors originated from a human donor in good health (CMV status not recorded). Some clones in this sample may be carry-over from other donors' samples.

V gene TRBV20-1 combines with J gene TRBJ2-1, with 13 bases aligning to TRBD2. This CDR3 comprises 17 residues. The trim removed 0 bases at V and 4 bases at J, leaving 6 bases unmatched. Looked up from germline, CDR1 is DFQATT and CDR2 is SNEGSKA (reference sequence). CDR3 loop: CSARDPLAGGDYNEQFF. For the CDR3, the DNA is TGCAGTGCTAGAGACCCACTAGCGGGGGGGGATTACAATGAGCAGTTCTTC.

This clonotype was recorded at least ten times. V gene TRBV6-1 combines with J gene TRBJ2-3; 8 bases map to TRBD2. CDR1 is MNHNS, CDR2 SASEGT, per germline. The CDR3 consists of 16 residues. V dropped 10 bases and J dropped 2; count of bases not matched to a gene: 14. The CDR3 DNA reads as TGTGCCAACTCTCGCCGCCGGGGGGGCCTCACAGATACGCAGTATTTT. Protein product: CANSRRRGGLTDTQYF.

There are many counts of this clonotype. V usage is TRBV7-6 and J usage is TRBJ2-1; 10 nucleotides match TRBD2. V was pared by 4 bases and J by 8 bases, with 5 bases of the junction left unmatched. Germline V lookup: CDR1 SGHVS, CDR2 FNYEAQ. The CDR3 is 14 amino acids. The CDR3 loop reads CASSSPLAGYEQFF. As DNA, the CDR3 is TGTGCCAGCAGCTCTCCACTAGCGGGGTATGAGCAGTTCTTC.

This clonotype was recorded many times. The CDR3 sequence is CASSISAGLRQETQYF. The CDR3 DNA reads TGTGCCAGTAGTATTTCTGCTGGACTGAGACAAGAGACCCAGTACTTC. This chain connects TRBV19 to TRBJ2-5; D is perhaps TRBD2 (5 bases). Trimming shortened V by 3 bases and J by 2 bases, and 16 bases separated the two germline ends. The V gene's germline CDR1 is LNHDA and CDR2 SQIVND (reference sequence). The CDR3 is made up of 16 amino acids.

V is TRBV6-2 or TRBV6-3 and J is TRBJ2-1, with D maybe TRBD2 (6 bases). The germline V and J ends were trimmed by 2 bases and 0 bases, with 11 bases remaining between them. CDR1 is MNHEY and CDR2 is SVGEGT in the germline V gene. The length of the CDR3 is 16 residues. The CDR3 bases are TGTGCCAGCAGTTACCTAGCGATGAGCTCCTACAATGAGCAGTTCTTC. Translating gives CASSYLAMSSYNEQFF.

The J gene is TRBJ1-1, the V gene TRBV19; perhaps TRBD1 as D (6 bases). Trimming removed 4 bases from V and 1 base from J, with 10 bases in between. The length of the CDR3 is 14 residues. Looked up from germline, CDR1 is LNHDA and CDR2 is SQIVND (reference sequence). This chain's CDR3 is CASSTFRGNTEAFF. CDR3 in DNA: TGTGCCAGTAGTACGTTCAGGGGGAACACTGAAGCTTTCTTT. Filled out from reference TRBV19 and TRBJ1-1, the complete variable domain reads DGGITQSPKYLFRKEGQNVTLSCEQNLNHDAMYWYRQDPGQGLRLIYYSQIVNDFQKGDIAEGYSVSREKKESFPLTVTSAQKNPTAFYLCASSTFRGNTEAFFGQGTRLTVV.

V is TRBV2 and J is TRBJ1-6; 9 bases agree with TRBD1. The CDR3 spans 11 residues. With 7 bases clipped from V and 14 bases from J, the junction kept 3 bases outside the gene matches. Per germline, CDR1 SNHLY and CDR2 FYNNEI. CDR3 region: CASNDRGSLHF. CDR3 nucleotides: TGTGCCAGCAACGACAGGGGGTCCCTCCACTTT.

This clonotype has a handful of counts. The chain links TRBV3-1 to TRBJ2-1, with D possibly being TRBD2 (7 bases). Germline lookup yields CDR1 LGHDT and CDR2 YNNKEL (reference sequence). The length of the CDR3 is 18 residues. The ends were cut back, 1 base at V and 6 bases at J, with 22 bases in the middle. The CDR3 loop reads CASSQGRWEGGPVNEQFF. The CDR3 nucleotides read TGTGCCAGCAGCCAAGGAAGGTGGGAGGGGGGGCCGGTCAATGAGCAGTTCTTC.

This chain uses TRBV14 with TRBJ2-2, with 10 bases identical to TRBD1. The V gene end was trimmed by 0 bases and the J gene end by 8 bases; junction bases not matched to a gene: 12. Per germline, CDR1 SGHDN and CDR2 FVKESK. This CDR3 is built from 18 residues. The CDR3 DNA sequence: TGTGCCAGCAGCCAAGATTGGTCGACAGGGGGCCTCCGGGGGGAGCTGTTTTTT. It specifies CASSQDWSTGGLRGELFF. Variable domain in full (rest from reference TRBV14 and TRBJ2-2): EAGVTQFPSHSVIEKGQTVTLRCDPISGHDNLYWYRRVMGKEIKFLLHFVKESKQDESGMPNNRFLAERTGGTYSTLKVQPAELEDSGVYFCASSQDWSTGGLRGELFFGEGSRLTVL.

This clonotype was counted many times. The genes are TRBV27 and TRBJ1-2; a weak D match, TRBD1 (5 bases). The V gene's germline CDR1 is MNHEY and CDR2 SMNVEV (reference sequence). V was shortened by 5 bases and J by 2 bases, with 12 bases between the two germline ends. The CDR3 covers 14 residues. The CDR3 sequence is CASSPTKGNYGYTF. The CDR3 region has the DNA TGTGCCAGCAGTCCTACGAAGGGGAACTATGGCTACACCTTC.

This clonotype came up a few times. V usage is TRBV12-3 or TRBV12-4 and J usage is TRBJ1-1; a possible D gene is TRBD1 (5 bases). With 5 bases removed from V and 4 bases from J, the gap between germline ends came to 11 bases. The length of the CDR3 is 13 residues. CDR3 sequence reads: CASSTGVVTEAFF. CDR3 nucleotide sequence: TGTGCCAGCAGTACGGGGGTAGTCACTGAAGCTTTCTTT.

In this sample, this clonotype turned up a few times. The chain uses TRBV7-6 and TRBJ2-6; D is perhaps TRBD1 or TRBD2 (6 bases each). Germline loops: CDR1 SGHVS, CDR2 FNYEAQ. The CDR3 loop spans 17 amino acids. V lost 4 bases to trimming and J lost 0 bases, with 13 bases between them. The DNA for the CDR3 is TGTGCCAGCAGCTCTGCGGGACAAATCTCTGGGGCCAACGTCCTGACTTTC. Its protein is CASSSAGQISGANVLTF. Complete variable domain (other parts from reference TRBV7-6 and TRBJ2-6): GAGVSQSPRYKVTKRGQDVALRCDPISGHVSLYWYRQALGQGPEFLTYFNYEAQQDKSGLPNDRFSAERPEGSISTLTIQRTEQRDSAMYRCASSSAGQISGANVLTFGAGSRLTVL.

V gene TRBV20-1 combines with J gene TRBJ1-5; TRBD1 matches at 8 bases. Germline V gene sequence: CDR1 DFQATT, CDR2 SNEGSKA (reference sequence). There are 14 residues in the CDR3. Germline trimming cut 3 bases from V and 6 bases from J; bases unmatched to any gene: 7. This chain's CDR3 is CSASQGAEAQPQHF. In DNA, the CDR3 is TGCAGTGCTAGTCAGGGGGCGGAGGCTCAGCCCCAGCATTTT.

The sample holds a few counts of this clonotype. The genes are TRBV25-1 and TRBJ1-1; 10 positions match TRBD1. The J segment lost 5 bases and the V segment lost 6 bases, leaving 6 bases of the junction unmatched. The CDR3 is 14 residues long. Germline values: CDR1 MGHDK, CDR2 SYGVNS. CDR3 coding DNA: TGTGCCAGCAGCAGACAGGGGGCCGGAACTGAAGCTTTCTTT. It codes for CASSRQGAGTEAFF.

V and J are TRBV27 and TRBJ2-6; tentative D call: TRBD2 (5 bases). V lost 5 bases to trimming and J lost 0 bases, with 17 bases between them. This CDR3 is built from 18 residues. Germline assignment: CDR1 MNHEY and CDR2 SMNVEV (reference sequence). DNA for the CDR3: TGTGCCAGCAGTGCCCGGGATCCCAGACTCTCTGGGGCCAACGTCCTGACTTTC. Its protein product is CASSARDPRLSGANVLTF.

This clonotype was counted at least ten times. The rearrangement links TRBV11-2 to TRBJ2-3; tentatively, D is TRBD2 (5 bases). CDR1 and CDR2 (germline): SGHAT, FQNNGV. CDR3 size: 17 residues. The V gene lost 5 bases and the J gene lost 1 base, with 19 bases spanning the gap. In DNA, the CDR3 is TGTGCCAGCAGCCGAGGAGCCTACCCCGGGGGCACAGATACGCAGTATTTT. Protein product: CASSRGAYPGGTDTQYF.

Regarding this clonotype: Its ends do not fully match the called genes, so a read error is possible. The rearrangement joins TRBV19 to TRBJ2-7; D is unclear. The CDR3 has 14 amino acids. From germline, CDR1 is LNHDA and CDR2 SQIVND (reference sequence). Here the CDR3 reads CTSSTFGQYYEQYF. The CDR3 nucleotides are TGTACCAGTAGCACCTTTGGGCAGTACTACGAGCAGTACTTC.

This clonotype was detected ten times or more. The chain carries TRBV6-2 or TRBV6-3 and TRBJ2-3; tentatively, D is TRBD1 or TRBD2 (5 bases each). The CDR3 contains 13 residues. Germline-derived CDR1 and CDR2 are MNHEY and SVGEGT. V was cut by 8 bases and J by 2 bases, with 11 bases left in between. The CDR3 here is CASERDPTDTQYF. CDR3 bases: TGTGCCAGCGAGAGGGACCCCACAGATACGCAGTATTTT.

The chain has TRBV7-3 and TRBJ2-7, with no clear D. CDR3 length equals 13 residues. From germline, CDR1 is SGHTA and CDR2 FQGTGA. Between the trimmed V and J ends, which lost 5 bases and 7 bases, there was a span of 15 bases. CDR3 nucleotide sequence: TGTGCCAGCAGCCCCACTGGATACCAAGAGCAGTACTTC. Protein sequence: CASSPTGYQEQYF.

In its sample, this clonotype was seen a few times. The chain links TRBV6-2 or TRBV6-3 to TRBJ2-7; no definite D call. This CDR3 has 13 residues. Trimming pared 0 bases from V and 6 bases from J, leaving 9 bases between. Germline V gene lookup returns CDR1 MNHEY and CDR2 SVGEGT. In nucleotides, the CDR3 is TGTGCCAGCAGTTACTCCGGCAAAGGCGAGCAGTACTTC. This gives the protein CASSYSGKGEQYF.

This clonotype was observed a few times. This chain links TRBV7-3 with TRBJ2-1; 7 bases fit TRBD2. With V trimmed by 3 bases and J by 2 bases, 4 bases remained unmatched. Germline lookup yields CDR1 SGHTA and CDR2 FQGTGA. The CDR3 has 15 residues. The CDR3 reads CASSLASGPYNEQFF. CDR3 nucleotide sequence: TGTGCCAGCAGCTTGGCTAGCGGCCCCTACAATGAGCAGTTCTTC.

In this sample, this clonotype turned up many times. This CDR3 reads CASRNSGGARDTQYF. DNA of the CDR3: TGTGCCAGCAGAAATAGCGGGGGGGCAAGGGATACGCAGTATTTT. V and J are TRBV7-8 and TRBJ2-3; 11 bases line up with TRBD2. The CDR3 length is 15 residues. Germline V CDR1 and CDR2: SGHVS, FQNEAQ. V lost 6 bases, J lost 6 bases, and 8 bases stayed unmatched.

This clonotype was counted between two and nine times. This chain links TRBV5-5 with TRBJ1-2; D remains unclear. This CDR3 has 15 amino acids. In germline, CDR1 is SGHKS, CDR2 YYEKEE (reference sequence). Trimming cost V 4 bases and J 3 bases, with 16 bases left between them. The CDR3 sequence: CASSHYLTRDYGYTF. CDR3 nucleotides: TGTGCCAGCAGCCATTACCTAACTAGGGACTATGGCTACACCTTC.

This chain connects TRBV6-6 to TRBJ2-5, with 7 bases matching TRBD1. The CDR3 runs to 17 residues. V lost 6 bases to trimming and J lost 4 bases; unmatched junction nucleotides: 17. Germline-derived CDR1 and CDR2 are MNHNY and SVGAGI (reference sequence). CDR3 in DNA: TGTGCCAGCAGAGATACAGGGGCGCCCACGACTGCAGAGACCCAGTACTTC. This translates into CASRDTGAPTTAETQYF.

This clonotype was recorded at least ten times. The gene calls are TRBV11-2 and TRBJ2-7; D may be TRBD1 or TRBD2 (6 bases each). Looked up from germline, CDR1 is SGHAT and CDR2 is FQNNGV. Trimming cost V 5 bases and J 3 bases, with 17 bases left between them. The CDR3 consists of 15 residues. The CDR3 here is CASSAEGGGYYEQYF. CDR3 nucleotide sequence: TGTGCCAGCAGCGCGGAAGGAGGGGGGTACTACGAGCAGTACTTC.

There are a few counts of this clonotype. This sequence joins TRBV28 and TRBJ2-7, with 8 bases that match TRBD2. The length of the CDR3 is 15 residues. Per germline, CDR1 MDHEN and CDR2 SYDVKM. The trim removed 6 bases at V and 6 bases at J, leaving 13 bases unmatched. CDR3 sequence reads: CASSSISGGLGEQYF. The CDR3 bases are TGTGCCAGCAGCTCCATAAGCGGGGGTTTGGGCGAGCAGTACTTC.

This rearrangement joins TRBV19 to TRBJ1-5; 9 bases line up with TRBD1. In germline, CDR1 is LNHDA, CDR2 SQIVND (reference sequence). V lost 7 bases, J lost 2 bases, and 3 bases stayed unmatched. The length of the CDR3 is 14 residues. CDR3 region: CASTTGGGNQPQHF. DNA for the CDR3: TGTGCCAGTACTACAGGGGGCGGCAATCAGCCCCAGCATTTT.

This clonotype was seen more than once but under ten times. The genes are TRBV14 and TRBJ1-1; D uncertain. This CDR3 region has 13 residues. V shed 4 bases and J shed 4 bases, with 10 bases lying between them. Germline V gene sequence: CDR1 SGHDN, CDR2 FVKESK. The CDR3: CASSLVPGTEAFF. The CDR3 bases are TGTGCCAGCAGCCTCGTGCCGGGCACTGAAGCTTTCTTT.

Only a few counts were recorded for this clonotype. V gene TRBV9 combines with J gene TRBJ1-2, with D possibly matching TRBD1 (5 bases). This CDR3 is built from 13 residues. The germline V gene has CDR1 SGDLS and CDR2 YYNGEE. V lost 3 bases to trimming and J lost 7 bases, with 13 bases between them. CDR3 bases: TGTGCCAGCAGCGGTCAGGGTGTTCCTGGCTACACCTTC. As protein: CASSGQGVPGYTF.